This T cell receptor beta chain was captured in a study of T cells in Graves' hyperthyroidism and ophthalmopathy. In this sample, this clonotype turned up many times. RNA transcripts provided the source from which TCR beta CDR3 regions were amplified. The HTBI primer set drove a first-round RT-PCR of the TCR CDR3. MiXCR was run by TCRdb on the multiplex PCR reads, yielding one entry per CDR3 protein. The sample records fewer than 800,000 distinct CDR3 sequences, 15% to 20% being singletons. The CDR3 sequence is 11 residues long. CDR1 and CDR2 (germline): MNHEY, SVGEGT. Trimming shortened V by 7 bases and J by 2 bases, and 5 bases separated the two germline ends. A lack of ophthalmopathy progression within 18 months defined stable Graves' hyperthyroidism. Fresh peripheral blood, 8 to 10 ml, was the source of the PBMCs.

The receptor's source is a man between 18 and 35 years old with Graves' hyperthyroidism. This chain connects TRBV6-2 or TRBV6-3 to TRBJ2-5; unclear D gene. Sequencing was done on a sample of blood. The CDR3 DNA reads TGTGCCAGCATGAGGCAAGAGACCCAGTACTTC. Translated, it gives CASMRQETQYF.